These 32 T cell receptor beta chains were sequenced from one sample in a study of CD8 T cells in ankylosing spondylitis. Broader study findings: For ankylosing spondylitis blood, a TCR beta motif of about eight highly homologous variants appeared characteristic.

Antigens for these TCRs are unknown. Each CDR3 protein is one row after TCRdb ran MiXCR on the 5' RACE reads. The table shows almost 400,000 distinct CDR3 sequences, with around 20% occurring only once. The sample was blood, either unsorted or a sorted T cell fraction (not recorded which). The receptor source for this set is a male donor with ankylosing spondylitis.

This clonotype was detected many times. The CDR3 DNA follows: TGCAGCGTTGATTGGGGGAACACAGATACGCAGTATTTT. This codes for CSVDWGNTDTQYF. The chain has TRBV29-1 and TRBJ2-3, with D perhaps assigned TRBD1 or TRBD2 (5 bases each). This CDR3 contains 13 residues. The V end lost 3 bases, the J end lost 2 bases, and 9 bases lay between the germline ends. Per germline, CDR1 SQVTM and CDR2 ANQGSEA.

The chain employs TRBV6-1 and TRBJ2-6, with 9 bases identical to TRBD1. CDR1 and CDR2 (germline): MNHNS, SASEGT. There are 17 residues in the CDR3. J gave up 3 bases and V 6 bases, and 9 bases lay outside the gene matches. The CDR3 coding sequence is TGTGCCAGCAGAACCGGGACAGGGAGCGGTGGGGCCAACGTCCTGACTTTC. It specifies CASRTGTGSGGANVLTF.

The CDR3 bases are TGTGCCAGCAGCTGGGCCCCGACAGGGAGTAATTCACCCCTCCACTTT. Its translation is CASSWAPTGSNSPLHF. This sequence joins TRBV7-8 and TRBJ1-6, with 7 bases lining up with TRBD1. The germline V gene encodes CDR1 SGHVS and CDR2 FQNEAQ. After removal of 4 bases from V and 6 bases from J, the junction contained 9 bases not matched to a gene. The CDR3 runs to 16 residues.

CDR3 nucleotide sequence: TGTGCCAGCAGCCCGGACCTTACGCAGTATTTT. Its translation: CASSPDLTQYF. V usage is TRBV11-2 and J usage is TRBJ2-3, with unresolved D. Trimming pared 5 bases from V and 8 bases from J, leaving 8 bases between. This CDR3 is built from 11 residues. In germline, CDR1 is SGHAT, CDR2 FQNNGV.

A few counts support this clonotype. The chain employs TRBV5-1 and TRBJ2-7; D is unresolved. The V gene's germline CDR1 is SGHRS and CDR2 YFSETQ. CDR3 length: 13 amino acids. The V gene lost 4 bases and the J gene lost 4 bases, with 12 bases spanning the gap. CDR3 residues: CASSSRAEYEQYF. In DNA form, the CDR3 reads TGCGCCAGCAGCAGTAGGGCGGAGTACGAGCAGTACTTC. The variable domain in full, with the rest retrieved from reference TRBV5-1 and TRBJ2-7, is KAGVTQTPRYLIKTRGQQVTLSCSPISGHRSVSWYQQTPGQGLQFLFEYFSETQRNKGNFPGRFSGRQFSNSRSEMNVSTLELGDSALYLCASSSRAEYEQYFGPGTRLTVT.

CDR3 region: CASNLGGANEQFF. For the CDR3, the DNA is TGTGCCAGTAATCTAGGTGGGGCCAATGAGCAGTTCTTC. The V and J genes are TRBV19 and TRBJ2-1, with D possibly TRBD1 on 5 matching bases. The V gene lost 7 bases and the J gene lost 6 bases, with 13 bases spanning the gap. Germline V lookup: CDR1 LNHDA, CDR2 SQIVND (reference sequence). This CDR3 is built from 13 residues.

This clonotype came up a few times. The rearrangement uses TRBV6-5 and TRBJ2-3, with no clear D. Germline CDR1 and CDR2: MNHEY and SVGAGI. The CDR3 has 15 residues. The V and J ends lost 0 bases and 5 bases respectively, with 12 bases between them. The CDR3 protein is CASSYSYTERDTQYF. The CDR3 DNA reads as TGTGCCAGCAGTTACTCGTATACCGAAAGAGATACGCAGTATTTT.

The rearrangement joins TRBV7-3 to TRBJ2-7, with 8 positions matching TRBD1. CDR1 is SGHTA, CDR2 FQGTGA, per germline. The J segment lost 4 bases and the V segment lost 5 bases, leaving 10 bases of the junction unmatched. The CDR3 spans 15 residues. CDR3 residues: CASSVQSGGAYEQYF. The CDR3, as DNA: TGTGCCAGCAGCGTGCAATCAGGGGGCGCTTACGAGCAGTACTTC. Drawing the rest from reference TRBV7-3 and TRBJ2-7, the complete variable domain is GAGVSQTPSNKVTEKGKYVELRCDPISGHTALYWYRQSLGQGPEFLIYFQGTGAADDSGLPNDRFFAVRPEGSVSTLKIQRTERGDSAVYLCASSVQSGGAYEQYFGPGTRLTVT.

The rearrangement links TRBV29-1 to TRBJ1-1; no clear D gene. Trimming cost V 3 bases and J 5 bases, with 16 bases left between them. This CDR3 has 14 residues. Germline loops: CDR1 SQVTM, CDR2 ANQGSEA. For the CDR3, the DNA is TGCAGCGTTGAGTGGAGGAGAGGTAATACTGAAGCTTTCTTT. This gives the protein CSVEWRRGNTEAFF.

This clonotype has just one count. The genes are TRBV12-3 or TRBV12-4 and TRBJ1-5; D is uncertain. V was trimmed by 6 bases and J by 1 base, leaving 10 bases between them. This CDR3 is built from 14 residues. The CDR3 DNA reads TGTGCCAGCAGCGCTGGTTGGAGCAATCAGCCCCAGCATTTT. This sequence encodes CASSAGWSNQPQHF.

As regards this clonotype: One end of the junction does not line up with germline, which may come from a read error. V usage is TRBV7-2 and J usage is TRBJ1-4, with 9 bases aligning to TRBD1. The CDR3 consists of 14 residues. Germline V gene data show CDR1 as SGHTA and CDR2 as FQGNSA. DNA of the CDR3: TGTGGCAGCGTCTTAAACAGGGGGCATGAAAAACTGTTTTTT. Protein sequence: CGSVLNRGHEKLFF.

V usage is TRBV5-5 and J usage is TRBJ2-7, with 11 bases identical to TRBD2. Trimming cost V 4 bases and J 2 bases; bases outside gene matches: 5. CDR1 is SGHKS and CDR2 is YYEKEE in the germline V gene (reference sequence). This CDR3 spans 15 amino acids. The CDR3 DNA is TGTGCCAGCAGCCAGGGACTAGCGGAGCCCTACGAGCAGTACTTC. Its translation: CASSQGLAEPYEQYF.

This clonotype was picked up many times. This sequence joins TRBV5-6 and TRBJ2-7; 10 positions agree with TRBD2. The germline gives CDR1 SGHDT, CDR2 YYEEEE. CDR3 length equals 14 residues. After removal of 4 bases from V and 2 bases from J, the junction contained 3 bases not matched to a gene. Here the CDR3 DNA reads TGTGCCAGCAGCCTAACTAGCGGGGCCTACGAGCAGTACTTC. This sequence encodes CASSLTSGAYEQYF.

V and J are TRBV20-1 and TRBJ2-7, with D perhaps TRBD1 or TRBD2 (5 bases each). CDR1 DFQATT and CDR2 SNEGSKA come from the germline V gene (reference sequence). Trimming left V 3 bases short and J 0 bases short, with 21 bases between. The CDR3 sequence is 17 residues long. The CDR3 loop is CSARVPGRRLSSYEQYF. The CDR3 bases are TGCAGTGCTAGGGTACCGGGACGACGTTTATCCTCCTACGAGCAGTACTTC.

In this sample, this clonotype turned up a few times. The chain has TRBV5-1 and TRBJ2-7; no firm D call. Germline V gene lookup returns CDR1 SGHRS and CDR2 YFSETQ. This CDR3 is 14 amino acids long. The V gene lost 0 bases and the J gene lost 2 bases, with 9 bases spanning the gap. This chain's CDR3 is CASSLGDGAYEQYF. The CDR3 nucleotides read TGCGCCAGCAGCTTGGGAGACGGCGCCTACGAGCAGTACTTC.

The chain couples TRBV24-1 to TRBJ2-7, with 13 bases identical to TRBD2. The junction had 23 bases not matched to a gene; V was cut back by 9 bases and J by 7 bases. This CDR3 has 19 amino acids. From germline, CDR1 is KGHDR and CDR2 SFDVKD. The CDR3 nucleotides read TGTGCCACCTGTTATAGCGGACCGGTGACTAGCGGGAGGTTTTGTGAGCAGTACTTC. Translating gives CATCYSGPVTSGRFCEQYF.

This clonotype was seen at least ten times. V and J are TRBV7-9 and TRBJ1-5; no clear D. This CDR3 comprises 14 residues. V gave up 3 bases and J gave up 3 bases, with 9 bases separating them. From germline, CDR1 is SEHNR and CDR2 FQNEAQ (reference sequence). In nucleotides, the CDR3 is TGTGCCAGCAGCTTGTCCGGAAACAATCAGCCCCAGCATTTT. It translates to CASSLSGNNQPQHF. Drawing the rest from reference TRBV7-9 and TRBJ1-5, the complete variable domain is DTGVSQNPRHKITKRGQNVTFRCDPISEHNRLYWYRQTLGQGPEFLTYFQNEAQLEKSRLLSDRFSAERPKGSFSTLEIQRTEQGDSAMYLCASSLSGNNQPQHFGDGTRLSIL.

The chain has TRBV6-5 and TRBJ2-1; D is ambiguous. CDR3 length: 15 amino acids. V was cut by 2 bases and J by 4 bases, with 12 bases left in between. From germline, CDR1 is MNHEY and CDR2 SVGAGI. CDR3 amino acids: CASSYRDLGYNEQFF. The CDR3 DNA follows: TGTGCCAGCAGTTACAGGGATTTGGGATACAATGAGCAGTTCTTC.

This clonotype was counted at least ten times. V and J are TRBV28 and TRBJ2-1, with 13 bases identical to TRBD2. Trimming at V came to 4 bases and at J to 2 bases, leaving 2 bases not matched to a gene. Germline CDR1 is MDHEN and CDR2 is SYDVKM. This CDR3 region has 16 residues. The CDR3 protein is CASSSTSGGPYNEQFF. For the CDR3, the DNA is TGTGCCAGCAGTTCGACTAGCGGGGGGCCCTACAATGAGCAGTTCTTC.

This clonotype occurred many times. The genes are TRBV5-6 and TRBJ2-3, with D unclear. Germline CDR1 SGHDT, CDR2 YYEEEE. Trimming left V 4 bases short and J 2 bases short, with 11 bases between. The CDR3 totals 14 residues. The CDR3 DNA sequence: TGTGCCAGCAGCCCTTTGCTCTACACAGATACGCAGTATTTT. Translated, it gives CASSPLLYTDTQYF.

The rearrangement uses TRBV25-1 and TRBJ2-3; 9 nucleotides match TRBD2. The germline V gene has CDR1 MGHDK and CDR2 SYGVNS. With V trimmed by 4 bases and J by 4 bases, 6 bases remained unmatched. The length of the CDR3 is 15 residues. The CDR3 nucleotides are TGTGCCAGCAGTGCGGTTAGCGGGAGTCCAGATACGCAGTATTTT. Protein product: CASSAVSGSPDTQYF.

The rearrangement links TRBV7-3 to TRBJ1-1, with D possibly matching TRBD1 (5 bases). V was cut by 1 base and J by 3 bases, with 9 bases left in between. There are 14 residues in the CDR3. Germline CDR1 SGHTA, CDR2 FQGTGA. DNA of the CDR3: TGTGCCAGCAGCTTAAGGGGCGGGTACACTGAAGCTTTCTTT. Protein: CASSLRGGYTEAFF.

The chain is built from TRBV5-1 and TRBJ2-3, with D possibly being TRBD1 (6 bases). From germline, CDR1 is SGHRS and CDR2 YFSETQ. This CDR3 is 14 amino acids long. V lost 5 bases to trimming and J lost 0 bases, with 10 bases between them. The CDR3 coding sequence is TGCGCCAGCAGATCAGGGGTGAGCACAGATACGCAGTATTTT. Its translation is CASRSGVSTDTQYF.

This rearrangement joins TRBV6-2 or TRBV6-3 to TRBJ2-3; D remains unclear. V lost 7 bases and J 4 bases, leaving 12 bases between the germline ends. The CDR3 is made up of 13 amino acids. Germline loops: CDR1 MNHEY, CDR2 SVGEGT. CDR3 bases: TGTGCCAGCACCGACCCTCATCCAGATACGCAGTATTTT. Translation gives CASTDPHPDTQYF.

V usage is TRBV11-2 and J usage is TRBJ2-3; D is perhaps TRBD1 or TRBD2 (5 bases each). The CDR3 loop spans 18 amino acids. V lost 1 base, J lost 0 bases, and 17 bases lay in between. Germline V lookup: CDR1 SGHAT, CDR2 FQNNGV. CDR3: CASSLGVVGWDSTDTQYF. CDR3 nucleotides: TGTGCCAGCAGCTTAGGGGTGGTCGGTTGGGACAGCACAGATACGCAGTATTTT.

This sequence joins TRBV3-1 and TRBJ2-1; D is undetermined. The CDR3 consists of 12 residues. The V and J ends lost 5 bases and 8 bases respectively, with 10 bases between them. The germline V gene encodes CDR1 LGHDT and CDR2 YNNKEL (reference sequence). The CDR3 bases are TGTGCCAGCAGCAGATCCGAGGATGAGCAGTTCTTC. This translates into CASSRSEDEQFF.

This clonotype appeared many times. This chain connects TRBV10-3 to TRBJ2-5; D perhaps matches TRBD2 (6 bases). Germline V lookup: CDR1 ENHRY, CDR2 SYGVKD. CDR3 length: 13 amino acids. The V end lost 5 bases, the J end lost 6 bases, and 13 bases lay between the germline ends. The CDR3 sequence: CAISSGAGQTQYF. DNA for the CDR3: TGTGCCATCAGTTCTGGGGCGGGACAGACCCAGTACTTC.

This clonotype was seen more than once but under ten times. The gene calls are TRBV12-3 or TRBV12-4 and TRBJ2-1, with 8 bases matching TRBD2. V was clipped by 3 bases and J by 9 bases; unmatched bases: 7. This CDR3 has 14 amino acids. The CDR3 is CASSFTGREGEQFF. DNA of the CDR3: TGTGCCAGCAGTTTCACCGGGAGGGAGGGTGAGCAGTTCTTC.

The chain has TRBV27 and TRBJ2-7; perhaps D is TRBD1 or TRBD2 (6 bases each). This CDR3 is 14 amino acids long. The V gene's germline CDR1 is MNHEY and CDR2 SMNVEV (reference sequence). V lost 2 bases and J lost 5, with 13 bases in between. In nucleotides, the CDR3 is TGTGCCAGCAGTTTAAGCCAGGGGAGGAACGAGCAGTACTTC. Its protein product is CASSLSQGRNEQYF.

The CDR3 loop reads CASSSPSGSYTGELFF. Written as DNA, the CDR3 is TGTGCCAGCAGCTCGCCGAGCGGGAGCTACACCGGGGAGCTGTTTTTT. The chain has TRBV11-2 and TRBJ2-2; 8 bases fit TRBD2. Germline V lookup: CDR1 SGHAT, CDR2 FQNNGV. After removal of 4 bases from V and 3 bases from J, the junction contained 7 bases not matched to a gene. This CDR3 comprises 16 residues. Full variable domain (missing parts from reference TRBV11-2 and TRBJ2-2): EAGVAQSPRYKIIEKRQSVAFWCNPISGHATLYWYQQILGQGPKLLIQFQNNGVVDDSQLPKDRFSAERLKGVDSTLKIQPAKLEDSAVYLCASSSPSGSYTGELFFGEGSRLTVL.

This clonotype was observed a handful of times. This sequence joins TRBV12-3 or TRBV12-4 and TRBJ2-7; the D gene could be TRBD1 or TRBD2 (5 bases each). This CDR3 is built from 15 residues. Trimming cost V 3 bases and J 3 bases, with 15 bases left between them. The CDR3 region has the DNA TGTGCCAGCAGTTTTCCCCGGGGACCGCACTACGAGCAGTACTTC. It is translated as CASSFPRGPHYEQYF.

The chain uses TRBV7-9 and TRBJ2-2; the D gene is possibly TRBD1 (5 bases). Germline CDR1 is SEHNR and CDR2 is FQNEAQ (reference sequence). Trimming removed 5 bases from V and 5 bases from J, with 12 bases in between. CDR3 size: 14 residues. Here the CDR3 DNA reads TGTGCCAGCAGCAGGGGTCAATTAACCGGGGAGCTGTTTTTT. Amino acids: CASSRGQLTGELFF.